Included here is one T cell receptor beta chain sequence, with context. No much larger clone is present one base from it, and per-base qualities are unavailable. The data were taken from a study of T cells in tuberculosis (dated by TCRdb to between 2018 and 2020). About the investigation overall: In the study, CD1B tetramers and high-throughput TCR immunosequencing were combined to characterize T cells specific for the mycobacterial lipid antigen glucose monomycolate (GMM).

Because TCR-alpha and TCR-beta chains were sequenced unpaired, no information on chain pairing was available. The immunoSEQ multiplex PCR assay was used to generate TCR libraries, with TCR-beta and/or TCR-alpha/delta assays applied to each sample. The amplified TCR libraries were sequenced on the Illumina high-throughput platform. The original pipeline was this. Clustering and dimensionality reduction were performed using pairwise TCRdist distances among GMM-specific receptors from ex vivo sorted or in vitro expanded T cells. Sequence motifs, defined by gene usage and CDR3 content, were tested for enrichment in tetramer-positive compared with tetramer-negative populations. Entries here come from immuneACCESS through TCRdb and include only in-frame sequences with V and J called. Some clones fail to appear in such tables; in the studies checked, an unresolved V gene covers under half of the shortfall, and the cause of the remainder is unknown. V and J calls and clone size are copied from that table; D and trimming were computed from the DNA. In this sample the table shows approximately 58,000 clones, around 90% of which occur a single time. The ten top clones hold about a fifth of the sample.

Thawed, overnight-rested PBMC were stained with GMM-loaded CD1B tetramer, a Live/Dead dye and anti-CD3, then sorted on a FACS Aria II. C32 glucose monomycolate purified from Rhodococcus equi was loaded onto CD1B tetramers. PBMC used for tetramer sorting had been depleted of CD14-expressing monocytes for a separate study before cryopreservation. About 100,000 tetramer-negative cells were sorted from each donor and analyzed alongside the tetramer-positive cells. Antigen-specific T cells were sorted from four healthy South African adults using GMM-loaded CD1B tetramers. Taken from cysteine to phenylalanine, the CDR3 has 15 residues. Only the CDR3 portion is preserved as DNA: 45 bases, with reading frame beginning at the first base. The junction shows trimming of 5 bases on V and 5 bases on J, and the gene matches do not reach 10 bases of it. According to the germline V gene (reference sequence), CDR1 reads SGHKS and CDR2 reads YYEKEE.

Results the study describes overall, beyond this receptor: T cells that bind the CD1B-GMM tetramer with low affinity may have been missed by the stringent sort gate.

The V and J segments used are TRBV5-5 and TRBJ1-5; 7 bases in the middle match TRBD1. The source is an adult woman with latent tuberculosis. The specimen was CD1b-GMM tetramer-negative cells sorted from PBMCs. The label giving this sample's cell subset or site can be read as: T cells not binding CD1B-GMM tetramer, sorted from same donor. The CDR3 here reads CASSPFRDSYQPQHF. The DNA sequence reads TGTGCCAGCAGTCCGTTCCGGGACAGCTATCAGCCCCAGCATTTT. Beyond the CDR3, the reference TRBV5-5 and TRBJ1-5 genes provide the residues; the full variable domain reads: DAGVTQSPTHLIKTRGQQVTLRCSPISGHKSVSWYQQVLGQGPQFIFQYYEKEERGRGNFPDRFSARQFPNYSSELNVNALLLGDSALYLCASSPFRDSYQPQHFGDGTRLSIL.